Listed here are 15 T cell receptor beta chains from one sample, sequenced in a study of spatial heterogeneity in lung cancer (dated by TCRdb to between 2018 and 2021). Their antigens remain unidentified. Overall results and qualifications from the work: A correlation was observed between the number of expanded intratumoral alpha and beta TCRs and the tumor nonsynonymous mutation count.

Per the publication, the time point label means: sample taken at primary tumor resection. The library was prepared using 5' RACE. These reads were obtained on a NextSeq 500. The raw public reads went through TCRdb reprocessing: fastp at Q25, MiXCR clone calling, in-frame beta chains kept. Duplicate CDR3 protein sequences are folded into a single record with the most common DNA and genes. For this sample there are approximately 94,000 distinct CDR3 sequences; 4% to 4.5% appear just once. The top ten clonotypes cover 21% of the sample. Sequenced here: lung tumor tissue, sampled at surgery. The receptors stem from a male donor with early-stage non-small cell lung cancer.

This clonotype was counted many times. The chain uses TRBV29-1 and TRBJ1-1; D is uncertain. Germline CDR1 is SQVTM and CDR2 is ANQGSEA. With 8 bases removed from V and 1 base from J, the gap between germline ends came to 14 bases. The length of the CDR3 is 13 residues. CDR3 nucleotide sequence: TGCAGCCCACAGAGGACGAGGAACACTGAAGCTTTCTTT. Its translation is CSPQRTRNTEAFF.

This clonotype was counted at least ten times. This chain joins TRBV20-1 and TRBJ2-4; TRBD1 aligns across 9 bases. This CDR3 comprises 14 residues. Germline V gives CDR1 DFQATT, CDR2 SNEGSKA (reference sequence). The junction had 11 bases not matched to a gene; V was cut back by 6 bases and J by 8 bases. CDR3 in amino acids: CSATPGTGRDIQYF. For the CDR3, the DNA is TGCAGTGCCACCCCCGGGACAGGGAGGGACATTCAGTACTTC.

This clonotype appeared a few times. The V gene is TRBV29-1, the J gene TRBJ1-1; D unclear. CDR1 is SQVTM and CDR2 is ANQGSEA in the germline V gene. V was clipped by 5 bases and J by 4 bases, with 11 bases between them. The CDR3 loop spans 12 amino acids. The CDR3 here is CSVRPDFTEAFF. The CDR3 region has the DNA TGCAGCGTTCGACCGGACTTCACTGAAGCTTTCTTT.

This clonotype was detected many times. The chain joins TRBV7-2 to TRBJ2-3; 9 bases match TRBD1. From germline, CDR1 is SGHTA and CDR2 FQGNSA. This CDR3 region has 16 residues. V shed 4 bases and J 3 bases; nucleotides not matched to a gene: 8. CDR3 residues: CASSWLLGQGTDTQYF. The CDR3 DNA reads TGTGCCAGCAGCTGGCTTTTGGGACAGGGTACAGATACGCAGTATTTT.

This clonotype appeared many times. This rearrangement joins TRBV30 to TRBJ2-7; possibly TRBD1 for D (6 bases). Germline lookup yields CDR1 GTSNPN and CDR2 SVGIG (reference sequence). The CDR3 spans 13 residues. The germline V and J ends were trimmed by 2 bases and 5 bases, with 13 bases remaining between them. CDR3 protein: CAWSRQGWDEQYF. DNA of the CDR3: TGTGCCTGGAGTCGTCAGGGGTGGGACGAGCAGTACTTC.

In this sample, this clonotype turned up many times. The genes are TRBV18 and TRBJ2-5; D is ambiguous. Deletions cut 4 bases from V and 2 bases from J, with 8 bases between. This CDR3 is 13 amino acids long. Per germline, CDR1 KGHSH and CDR2 LQKENI. The CDR3 DNA reads as TGTGCCAGCTCACGAACCGAGCAAGAGACCCAGTACTTC. This codes for CASSRTEQETQYF. The full variable domain, completed using reference TRBV18 and TRBJ2-5, is NAGVMQNPRHLVRRRGQEARLRCSPMKGHSHVYWYRQLPEEGLKFMVYLQKENIIDESGMPKERFSAEFPKEGPSILRIQQVVRGDSAAYFCASSRTEQETQYFGPGTRLLVL.

This clonotype was observed many times. Relative to the germline gene, one junction end is altered; a read error may explain this. The J gene is TRBJ2-3, the V gene TRBV28; weak D call: TRBD2 (5 bases). This CDR3 contains 13 residues. Germline V gives CDR1 MDHEN, CDR2 SYDVKM. CDR3 sequence reads: CASSLSSTDTQYF. CDR3 DNA: TGTGCCAGCAGTTTATCTAGCACCGATACGCAGTATTTT. The full variable domain, completed using reference TRBV28 and TRBJ2-3, is DVKVTQSSRYLVKRTGEKVFLECVQDMDHENMFWYRQDPGLGLRLIYFSYDVKMKEKGDIPEGYSVSREKKERFSLILESASTNQTSMYLCASSLSSTDTQYFGPGTRLTVL.

This clonotype was counted a few times. The chain recombines TRBV2 with TRBJ1-6; D is unclear. The V gene lost 3 bases and the J gene lost 10 bases, with 10 bases spanning the gap. CDR1 and CDR2 from the germline V gene are SNHLY and FYNNEI. There are 13 residues in the CDR3. This chain's CDR3 is CASSEITGSPLHF. The CDR3 DNA follows: TGTGCCAGCAGTGAGATTACGGGGTCACCCCTCCACTTT.

This clonotype was seen a few times. This chain uses TRBV6-1 with TRBJ2-7; possibly TRBD1 for D (6 bases). The germline V gene encodes CDR1 MNHNS and CDR2 SASEGT. The CDR3 extends over 13 amino acids. Trimming cost V 5 bases and J 4 bases, with 12 bases left between them. CDR3: CASSYGTNYEQYF. The CDR3 DNA reads as TGTGCCAGCAGTTATGGGACAAATTACGAGCAGTACTTC.

This clonotype was seen ten or more times. One end of the junction varies from germline; a read error may be responsible. V gene TRBV28 combines with J gene TRBJ2-7; 14 bases are a match to TRBD2. The CDR3 has 15 residues. Germline CDR1 reads MDHEN; CDR2 reads SYDVKM. Here the CDR3 reads CASSPPGLAGGSSHF. Written as DNA, the CDR3 is TGTGCCAGCAGCCCCCCCGGACTAGCGGGAGGTAGCTCCCACTTC.

This clonotype appeared many times. The chain employs TRBV6-1 and TRBJ1-6; tentatively, D is TRBD1 (6 bases). The length of the CDR3 is 12 residues. V was shortened by 2 bases and J by 14 bases, with 10 bases between the two germline ends. In germline, CDR1 is MNHNS, CDR2 SASEGT. As DNA, the CDR3 is TGTGCCAGCAGTGAACACAGGGAGGCCCTCCACTTT. Amino acids: CASSEHREALHF.

This clonotype occurred many times. This chain's CDR3 is CASSQGWTINQPQHF. CDR3 nucleotide sequence: TGTGCCAGCAGCCAGGGCTGGACAATCAATCAGCCCCAGCATTTT. This chain uses TRBV16 with TRBJ1-5, with D possibly being TRBD1 (5 bases). Germline CDR1 and CDR2: KGHSY and FQNENV. Trimming stripped 3 bases from V and 3 bases from J, with 12 bases between. The CDR3 is 15 amino acids.

This clonotype has just a few counts. The CDR3 DNA reads as TGTGCCAGCAGTCCGAGACTAGCGGGAGGGCCGAGGACCGGGGAGCTGTTTTTT. It is translated as CASSPRLAGGPRTGELFF. V and J are TRBV27 and TRBJ2-2; 14 nucleotides line up with TRBD2. Germline V gene lookup returns CDR1 MNHEY and CDR2 SMNVEV (reference sequence). This CDR3 contains 18 residues. Losses at the gene ends were 5 bases for V and 5 bases for J; bases not matched to a gene: 10.

This clonotype occurred a few times. Mismatch with germline at one junction end may stem from a read error. The V and J genes are TRBV20-1 and TRBJ1-1; D ambiguous. This CDR3 has 14 residues. Looked up from germline, CDR1 is DFQATT and CDR2 is SNEGSKA (reference sequence). The CDR3 loop reads CSAPRSGENAEAFF. CDR3 nucleotide sequence: TGCAGTGCACCCAGGAGCGGGGAGAACGCTGAAGCTTTCTTT.

This clonotype was counted ten times or more. The CDR3, as DNA: TGTGCCAGCAGAGACCAGGGTGTTAGCAATCAGCCCCAGCATTTT. Protein product: CASRDQGVSNQPQHF. V and J are TRBV28 and TRBJ1-5, with D possibly TRBD1 on 5 matching bases. The germline V gene has CDR1 MDHEN and CDR2 SYDVKM. The CDR3 has 15 residues. Trimming pared 6 bases from V and 0 bases from J, leaving 12 bases between.